This T cell receptor (beta chain) originates from a study of human T cells and chemical hapten exposure. About the research overall: Largely, small differences in pooled library volume made per-sample TCR yields vary.

This clonotype was seen at least ten times. The CDR3 contains 15 residues. V was pared by 5 bases and J by 1 base, with 14 bases between. Germline V gene sequence: CDR1 MNHEY, CDR2 SVGEGT. Per the authors' pipeline: Sample-level TCR yields exhibited a median of approximately 88,000, with a range of roughly 20,000 to 690,600. TCRdb itself ran the RACE reads through MiXCR, one entry per CDR3 protein. The V and J calls and clone size are TCRdb's, not the authors'. This table has roughly 100,000 distinct CDR3 sequences, approximately 10% appearing once. Documented time point: patch test 1, 2 weeks after DPC sensitization. Treatment given: therapeutic diphenylcyclopropenone sensitization with weekly scalp DPC.

The receptor was isolated from a woman aged 40 to 50 with alopecia areata. Some clones in this sample may be carry-over from other donors' samples. This sample comprised whole blood, obtained in connection with sensitization to the hapten diphenylcyclopropenone (DPC). The rearrangement uses TRBV6-2 or TRBV6-3 and TRBJ1-1; a weak D match, TRBD1 (6 bases). The CDR3 bases are TGTGCCAGCAGTGCCCACAGGGAGGGGAACACTGAAGCTTTCTTT. This sequence encodes CASSAHREGNTEAFF.